Described below is a single T cell receptor beta chain sequence and its context. Antigen unknown. Trimming cost V 5 bases and J 1 base, with 11 bases left between them. CDR1 is SGHRS and CDR2 is YFSETQ in the germline V gene. This CDR3 region has 14 residues. This entry is derived from a study of cytomegalovirus exposure and HLA in healthy donors. Study background: Researchers previously reported finding fewer than 120 million unique TCR beta sequences from 150 million to 200 million T cells. Study conclusions and caveats: A previous analysis found most TCR beta V segments productive roughly 87% or roughly 30% of the time.

Vbeta (60) and Jbeta (13) primers were used in the PCR. Sequenced by immunoSEQ multiplex PCR; TCRdb stores in-frame clones only, minus some. The sample includes 90,000 or so clones, roughly 73% of them seen just once. The chain employs TRBV5-1 and TRBJ2-3; D might be TRBD2 (5 bases). The sample comprised PBMCs. This TCR derives from a boy aged 10-17 years in good health and CMV-seronegative. CDR3 in DNA: TGCGCCAGCAGGCGGGTGAAGGGCACAGATACGCAGTATTTT. Translated: CASRRVKGTDTQYF.